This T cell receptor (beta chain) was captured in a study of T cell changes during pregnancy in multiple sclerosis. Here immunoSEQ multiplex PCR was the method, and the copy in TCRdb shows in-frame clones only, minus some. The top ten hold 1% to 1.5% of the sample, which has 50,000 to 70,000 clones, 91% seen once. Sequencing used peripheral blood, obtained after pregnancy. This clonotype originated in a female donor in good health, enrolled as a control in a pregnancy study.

CDR3 loop: CASTLGAARDGYTF. The CDR3 bases are TGTGCCAGCACTCTGGGGGCAGCAAGAGATGGCTACACCTTC. The genes are TRBV6-1 and TRBJ1-2; D may be TRBD1 (6 bases). There are 14 residues in the CDR3. The germline CDR1 and CDR2 sequences are MNHNS and SASEGT. V lost 7 bases and J 6 bases, leaving 18 bases between the germline ends.